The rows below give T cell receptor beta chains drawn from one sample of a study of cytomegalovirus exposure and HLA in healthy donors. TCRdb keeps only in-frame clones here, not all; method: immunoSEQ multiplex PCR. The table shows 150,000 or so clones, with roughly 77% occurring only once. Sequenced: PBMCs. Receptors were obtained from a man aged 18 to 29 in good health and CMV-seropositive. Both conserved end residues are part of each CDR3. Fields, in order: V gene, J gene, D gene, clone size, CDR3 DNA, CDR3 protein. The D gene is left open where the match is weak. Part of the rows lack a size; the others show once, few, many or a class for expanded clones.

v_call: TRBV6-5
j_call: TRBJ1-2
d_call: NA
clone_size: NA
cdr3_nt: TGTGCCAGCAGCCCGTTTTCGCCTCGGGGCTACACCTTC
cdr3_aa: CASSPFSPRGYTF

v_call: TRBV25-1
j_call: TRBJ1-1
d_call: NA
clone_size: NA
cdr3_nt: TGTGCCAGCAGTGACCTTTGGGGCAGGGATGTAGAAGCTTTCTTT
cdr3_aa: CASSDLWGRDVEAFF

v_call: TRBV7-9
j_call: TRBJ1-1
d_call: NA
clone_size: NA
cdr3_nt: TGTGCCAGCAGCCAAGGGGGGGGGCTGAACACTGAAGCTTTCTTT
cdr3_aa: CASSQGGGLNTEAFF

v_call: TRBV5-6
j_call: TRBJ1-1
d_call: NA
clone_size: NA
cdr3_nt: TGTGCCAGCAGCTTGGAGGGGACTGAAGCTTTCTTT
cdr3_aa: CASSLEGTEAFF

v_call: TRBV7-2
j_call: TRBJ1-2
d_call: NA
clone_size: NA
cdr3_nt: TGTGCCAGCAGCAGAGCGACCAACTATGGCTACACCTTC
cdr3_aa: CASSRATNYGYTF

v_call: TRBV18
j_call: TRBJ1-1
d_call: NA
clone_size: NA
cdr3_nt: TGTGCCAGCTCACAAAACAAGAACACTGAAGCTTTCTTT
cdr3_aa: CASSQNKNTEAFF

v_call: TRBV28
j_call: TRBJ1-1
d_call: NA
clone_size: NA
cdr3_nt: TGTGCCAGCATCACGGACTACGCTGAGGCTTTCTTT
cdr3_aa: CASITDYAEAFF

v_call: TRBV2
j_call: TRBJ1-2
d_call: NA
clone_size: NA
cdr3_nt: TGTGCCAGCACCGCGAAGGGGTTGATTGGTAGAAGAAACTATGGCTACACCTTC
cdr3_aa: CASTAKGLIGRRNYGYTF

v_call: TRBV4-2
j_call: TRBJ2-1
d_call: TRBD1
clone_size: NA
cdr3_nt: TGTGCCAGCAGCCCTCCGGGACAGGGTCTCGATGAGCAGTTCTTC
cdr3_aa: CASSPPGQGLDEQFF

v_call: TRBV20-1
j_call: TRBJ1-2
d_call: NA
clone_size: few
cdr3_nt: TGCAGTGGAACCCAGACCGGGGGCTACACCTTC
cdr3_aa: CSGTQTGGYTF

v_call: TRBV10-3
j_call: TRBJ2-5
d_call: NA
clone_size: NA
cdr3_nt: TGTGCCATCAGTGAGTCTCCAGGACAAGAGACCCAGTACTTC
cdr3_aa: CAISESPGQETQYF

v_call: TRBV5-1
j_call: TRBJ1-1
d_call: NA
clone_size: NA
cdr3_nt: TGCGCCAGCAGCTTGGAACACCTGAACACTGAAGCTTTCTTT
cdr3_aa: CASSLEHLNTEAFF

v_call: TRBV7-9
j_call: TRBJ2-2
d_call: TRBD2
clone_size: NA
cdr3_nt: TGTGCCAGCAGCTGGGGACTAGCGGGGAGAAACACCGGGGAGCTGTTTTTT
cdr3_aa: CASSWGLAGRNTGELFF

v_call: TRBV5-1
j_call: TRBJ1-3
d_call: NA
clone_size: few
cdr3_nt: TGCGCCAGCAGCCCAGCATTGTCAGCGAACTCTGGAAACACCATATATTTT
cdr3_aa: CASSPALSANSGNTIYF

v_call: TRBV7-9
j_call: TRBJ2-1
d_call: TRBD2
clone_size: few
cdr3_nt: TGTGCCAGCAGCCCACAGACTAGCCTGCAGTTCTTC
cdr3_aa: CASSPQTSLQFF

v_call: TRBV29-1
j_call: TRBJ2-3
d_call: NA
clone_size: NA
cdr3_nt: TGCAGCGTTGAAGGGCTAGTAGAAAACACAGATACGCAGTATTTT
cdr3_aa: CSVEGLVENTDTQYF

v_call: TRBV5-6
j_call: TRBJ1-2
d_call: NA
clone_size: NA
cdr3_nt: TGTGCCAGCAGCTTGGCATTGCCGGACTATGGCTACACCTTC
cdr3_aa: CASSLALPDYGYTF

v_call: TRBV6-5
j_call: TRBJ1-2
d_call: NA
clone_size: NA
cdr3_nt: TGTGCCAGCAGTTACGTCAGGGGTCATGGCTACACCTTC
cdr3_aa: CASSYVRGHGYTF

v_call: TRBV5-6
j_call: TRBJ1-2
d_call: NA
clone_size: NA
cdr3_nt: TGTGCCAGCAGCCTCGACGGGTCTTATGGCTACACCTTC
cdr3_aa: CASSLDGSYGYTF

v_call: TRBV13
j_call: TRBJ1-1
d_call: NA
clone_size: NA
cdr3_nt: TGTGCCAGCAGCTCGCGACAGGAATTGAACACTGAAGCTTTCTTT
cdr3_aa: CASSSRQELNTEAFF

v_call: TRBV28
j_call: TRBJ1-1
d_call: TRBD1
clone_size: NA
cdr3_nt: TGTGCCAGCAGTGCCCCATACAGGGGAGTCACTGAAGCTTTCTTT
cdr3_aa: CASSAPYRGVTEAFF

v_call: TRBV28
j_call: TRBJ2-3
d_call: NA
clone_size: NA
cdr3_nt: TGTGCCAGCAGTTTGGGGCGGACAGACACAGATACGCAGTATTTT
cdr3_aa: CASSLGRTDTDTQYF

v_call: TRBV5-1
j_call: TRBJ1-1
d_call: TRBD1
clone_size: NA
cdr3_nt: TGCGCCAGCAGCTTGTCGCAGGGGGCTGAAGCTTTCTTT
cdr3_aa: CASSLSQGAEAFF

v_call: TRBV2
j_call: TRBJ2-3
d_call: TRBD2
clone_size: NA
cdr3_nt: TGTGCCAGCAGGCCGGGACTAAGCACAGATACGCAGTATTTT
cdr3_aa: CASRPGLSTDTQYF

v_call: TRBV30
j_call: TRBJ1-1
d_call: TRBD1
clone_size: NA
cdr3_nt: TGTGCCTGCTACAGGGGAACTGAAGCTTTCTTT
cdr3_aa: CACYRGTEAFF

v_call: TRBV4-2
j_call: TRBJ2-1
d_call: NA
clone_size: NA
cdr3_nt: TGTGCCAGCAGCCCTTCGCAGGGGCCCTACAATGAGCAGTTCTTC
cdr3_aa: CASSPSQGPYNEQFF

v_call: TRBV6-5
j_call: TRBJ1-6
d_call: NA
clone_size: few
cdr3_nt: TGTGCCAGCAGTTACTCTGGTTCACTCGCTAATTCACCCCTCCACTTT
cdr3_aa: CASSYSGSLANSPLHF

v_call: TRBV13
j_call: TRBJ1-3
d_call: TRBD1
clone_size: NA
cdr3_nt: TGTGCCAGCAGCAAGGGGACAGGAGGAAACACCATATATTTT
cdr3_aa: CASSKGTGGNTIYF

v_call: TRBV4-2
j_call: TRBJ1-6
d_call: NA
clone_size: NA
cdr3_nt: TGTGCCAGCAGCCAAGAAGGACAAAGAGTAACCTATAATTCACCCCTCCACTTT
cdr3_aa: CASSQEGQRVTYNSPLHF

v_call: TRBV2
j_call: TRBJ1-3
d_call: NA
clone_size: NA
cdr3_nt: TGTGCCAGCAGTGGACTGAGCTCTGGAAACACCATATATTTT
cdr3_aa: CASSGLSSGNTIYF

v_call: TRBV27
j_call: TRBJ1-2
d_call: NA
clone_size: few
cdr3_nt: TGTGCCAGCAGTCTCCGGGTGCAGTATGGCTACACCTTC
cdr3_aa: CASSLRVQYGYTF

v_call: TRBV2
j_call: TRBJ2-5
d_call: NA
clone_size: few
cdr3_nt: TGTGCCAGCAGACAGGGCAAGGAAGAGACCCAGTACTTC
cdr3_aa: CASRQGKEETQYF

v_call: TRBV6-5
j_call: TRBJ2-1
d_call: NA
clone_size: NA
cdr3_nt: TGTGCCAGCAGTTACCGGGCAGGGGAGGGGAATGAGCAGTTCTTC
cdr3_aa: CASSYRAGEGNEQFF

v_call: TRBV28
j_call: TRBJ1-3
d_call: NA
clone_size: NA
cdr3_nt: TGTGCCAGCAGTTTTTCTGTGTCACACTCTGGAAACACCATATATTTT
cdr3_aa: CASSFSVSHSGNTIYF

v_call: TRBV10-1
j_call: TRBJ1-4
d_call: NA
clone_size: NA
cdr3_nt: TGCGCCAGCAGTGAGGGCATTGCGGATCGTAATGAAAAACTGTTTTTT
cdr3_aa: CASSEGIADRNEKLFF

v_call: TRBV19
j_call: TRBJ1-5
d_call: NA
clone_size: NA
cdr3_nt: TGTGCCAGCCAGCCAGGACGGGATAGCAATCAGCCCCAGCATTTT
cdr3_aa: CASQPGRDSNQPQHF

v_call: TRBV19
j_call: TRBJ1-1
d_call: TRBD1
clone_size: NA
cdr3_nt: TGTGCCAGTAACCGACAGGGGACGGGCACTGAAGCTTTCTTT
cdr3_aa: CASNRQGTGTEAFF

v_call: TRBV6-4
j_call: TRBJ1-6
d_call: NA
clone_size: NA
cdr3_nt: TGTGCCAGCAGTGACTCGGGCAGTGGCAATTCACCCCTCCACTTT
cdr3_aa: CASSDSGSGNSPLHF